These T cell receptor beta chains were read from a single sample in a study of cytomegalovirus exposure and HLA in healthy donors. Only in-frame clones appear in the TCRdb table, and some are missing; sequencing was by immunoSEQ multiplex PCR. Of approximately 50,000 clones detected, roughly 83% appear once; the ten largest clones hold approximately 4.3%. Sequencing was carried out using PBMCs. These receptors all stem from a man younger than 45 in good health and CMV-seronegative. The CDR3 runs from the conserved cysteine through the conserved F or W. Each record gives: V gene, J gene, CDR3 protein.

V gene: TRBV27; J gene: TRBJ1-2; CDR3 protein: CASREFRDSGYGYTF
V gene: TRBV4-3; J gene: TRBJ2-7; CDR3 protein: CASSQFGLAYEQYF
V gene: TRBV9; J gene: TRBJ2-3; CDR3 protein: CASSPRWDLRTTLDTQYF
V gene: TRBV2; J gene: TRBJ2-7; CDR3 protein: CASRDRDNSYEQYF
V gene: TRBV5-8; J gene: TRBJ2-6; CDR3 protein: CASSLVGQGASANVLTF
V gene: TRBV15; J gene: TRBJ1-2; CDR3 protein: CATSRVPGSNYGYTF
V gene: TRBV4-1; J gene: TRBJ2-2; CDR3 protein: CASSLTAGSGELFF
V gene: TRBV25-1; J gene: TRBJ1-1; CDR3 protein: CASSEGGAPRTEAFF
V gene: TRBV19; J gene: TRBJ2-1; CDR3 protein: CASSIGDRNFYNEQFF
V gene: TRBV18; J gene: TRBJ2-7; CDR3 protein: CASSPGTSGFEQYF
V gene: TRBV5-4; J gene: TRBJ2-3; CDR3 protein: CASHPGTGGGDTQYF
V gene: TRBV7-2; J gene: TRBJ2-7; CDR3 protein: CASSTGGLAGYEQYF
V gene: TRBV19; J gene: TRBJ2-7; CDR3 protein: CASSHTRTGGEQYF
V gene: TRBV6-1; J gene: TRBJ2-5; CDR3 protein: CASSGPARSAMRKETQYF
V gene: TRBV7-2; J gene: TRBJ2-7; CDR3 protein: CASSLDGVLDEQYF
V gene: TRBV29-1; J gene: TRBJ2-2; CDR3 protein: CSARPGQGNEDTGELFF
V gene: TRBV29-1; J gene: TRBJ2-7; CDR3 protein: CSVVGHASSYEQYF
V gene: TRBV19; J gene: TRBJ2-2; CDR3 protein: CASTPGEYQAGELFF
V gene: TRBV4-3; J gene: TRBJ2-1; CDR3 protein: CASSRGGAGDNEQFF
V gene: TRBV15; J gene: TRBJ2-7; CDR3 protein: CATSRVMGEGGRNEQYF
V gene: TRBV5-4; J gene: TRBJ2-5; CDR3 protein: CASSLIGGRETQYF
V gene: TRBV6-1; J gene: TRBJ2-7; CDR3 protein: CASSGGQGTTAYEQYF
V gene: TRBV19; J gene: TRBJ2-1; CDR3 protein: CASNRGDSYNEQFF
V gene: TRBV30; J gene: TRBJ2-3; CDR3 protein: CAWSPGLAGSGDTQYF
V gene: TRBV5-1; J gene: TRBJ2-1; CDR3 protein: CASSLAQGIGSYNEQFF
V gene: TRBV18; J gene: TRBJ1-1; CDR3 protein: CASSPPGGNTEAFF
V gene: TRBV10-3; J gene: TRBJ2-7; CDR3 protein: CAIGTGPYEQYF
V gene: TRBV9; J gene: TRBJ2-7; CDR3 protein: CASSVVPSSYEQYF
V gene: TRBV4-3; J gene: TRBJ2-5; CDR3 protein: CASSQEGGSGGGQETQYF
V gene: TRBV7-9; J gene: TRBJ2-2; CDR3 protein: CATRQREGVAGELFF
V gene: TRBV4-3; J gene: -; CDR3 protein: CASSQDIGADSLDEQYF
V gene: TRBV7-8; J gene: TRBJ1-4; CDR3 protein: CASSQEGAANEKLFF
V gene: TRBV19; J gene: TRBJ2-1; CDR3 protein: CASSSWEGGPNEQFF
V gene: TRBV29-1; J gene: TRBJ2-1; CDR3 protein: CSVEDRGGGIDEQFF
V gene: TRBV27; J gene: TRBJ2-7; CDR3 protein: CASSRTGGYEQYF
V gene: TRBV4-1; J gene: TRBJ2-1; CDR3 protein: CASSQPGDYNEQFF
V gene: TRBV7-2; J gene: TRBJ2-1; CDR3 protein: CASSLSVSSYNEQFF
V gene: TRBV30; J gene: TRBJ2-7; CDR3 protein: CAWSVGAYEQYF
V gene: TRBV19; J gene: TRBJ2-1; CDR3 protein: CASSITGEEDEQFF
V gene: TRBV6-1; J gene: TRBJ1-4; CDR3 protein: CAIHRGGGEKLFF
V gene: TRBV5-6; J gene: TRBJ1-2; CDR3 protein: CASSPGINYGYTF
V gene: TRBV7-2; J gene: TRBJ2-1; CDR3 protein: CASSYRSGGYNEQFF
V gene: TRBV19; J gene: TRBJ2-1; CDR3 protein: CASSIWDKYNEQFF
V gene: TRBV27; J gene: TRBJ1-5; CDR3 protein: CASSHPGQKNQPQHF
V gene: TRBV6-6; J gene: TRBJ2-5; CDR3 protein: CASSYGGWVFQETQYF
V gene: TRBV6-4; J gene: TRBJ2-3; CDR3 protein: CASSDSSGGTDTQYF
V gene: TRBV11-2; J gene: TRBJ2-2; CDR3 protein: CASSLVPGGLTGELFF
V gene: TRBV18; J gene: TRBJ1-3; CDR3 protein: CASSPPADSGNTIYF
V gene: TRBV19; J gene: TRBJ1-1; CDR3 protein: CASTISLKGHTEAFF
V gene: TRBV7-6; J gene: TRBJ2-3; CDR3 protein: CASSPRGKPGQGPDTQYF
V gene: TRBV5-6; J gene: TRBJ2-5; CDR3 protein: CASSRLAAVQETQYF
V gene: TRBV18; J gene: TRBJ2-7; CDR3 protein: CASSPRVPGEHEQYF
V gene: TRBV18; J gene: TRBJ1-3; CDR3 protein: CASSPSRSSGNTIYF
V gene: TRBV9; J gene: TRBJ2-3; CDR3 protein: CASSAWDSITDTQYF
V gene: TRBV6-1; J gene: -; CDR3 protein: CASSVASGRGEQYF
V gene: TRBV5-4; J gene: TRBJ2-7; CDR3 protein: CASSPTGDEQYF
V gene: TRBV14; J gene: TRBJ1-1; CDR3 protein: CASSLTRNTEAFF
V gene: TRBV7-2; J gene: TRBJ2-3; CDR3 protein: CASSYGYGSDTQYF
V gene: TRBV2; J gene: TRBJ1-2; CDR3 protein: CASSEARGDITGYTF